Each of the 24 T cell receptor beta chains below was sequenced from the same sample in a study of CD8 T cells in Susac syndrome. Random-hexamer reverse transcription was applied to about 0.45 to 1 ug RNA. TCRdb reanalysed the immunoSEQ multiplex PCR reads using MiXCR and keeps one entry per CDR3 protein. The repertoire includes hundreds of thousands of distinct CDR3 sequences, 85% to 95% of them detected once, and 0.15% sits in the top ten. The sequencing input was CD4+ T cells from PBMCs. Receptors were obtained from a human donor with Susac syndrome.

The J gene is TRBJ2-7, the V gene TRBV6-6, with TRBD1 matching 7 bases. The CDR3 spans 13 residues. CDR1 and CDR2 from the germline V gene are MNHNY and SVGAGI (reference sequence). Trimming took 6 bases from V and 8 from J; bases not matched to a gene: 10. The CDR3 bases are TGTGCCAGCAGCGACCGACAGGGTAGGAAGCAGTACTTC. Translation: CASSDRQGRKQYF.

This sequence joins TRBV9 and TRBJ2-7; 9 nucleotides agree with TRBD1. Germline assignment: CDR1 SGDLS and CDR2 YYNGEE. The CDR3 loop spans 15 amino acids. The ends lost 2 bases at V and 3 bases at J; junction bases unmatched: 6. For the CDR3, the DNA is TGTGCCAGCAGCGTCGCCGGGACAGGGATCTACGAGCAGTACTTC. It specifies CASSVAGTGIYEQYF.

The genes are TRBV9 and TRBJ2-2; 14 bases line up with TRBD2. Trimming at V came to 0 bases and at J to 2 bases, leaving 3 bases not matched to a gene. From germline, CDR1 is SGDLS and CDR2 YYNGEE. CDR3 size: 18 residues. Here the CDR3 DNA reads TGTGCCAGCAGCGTAGGGACTAGCGGGGGGTTAAACACCGGGGAGCTGTTTTTT. It yields the protein CASSVGTSGGLNTGELFF.

The V gene is TRBV11-1, the J gene TRBJ2-5; the D is unclear. The germline V gene has CDR1 SGHAT and CDR2 FQDESV (reference sequence). The CDR3 has 14 residues. Trimming removed 2 bases from V and 4 bases from J, with 11 bases in between. The CDR3 loop is CASSLMQVGETQYF. In nucleotides, the CDR3 is TGTGCCAGCAGCTTAATGCAGGTGGGAGAGACCCAGTACTTC.

V and J are TRBV30 and TRBJ2-2, with TRBD1 as a possible D gene (6 bases). CDR1 is GTSNPN, CDR2 SVGIG, per germline (reference sequence). The CDR3 has 14 amino acids. Trimming left V 7 bases short and J 6 bases short, with 18 bases between. In DNA, the CDR3 is TGTGCCTTCCCGACAGGAAGAACGGCCGGGGAGCTGTTTTTT. Translation: CAFPTGRTAGELFF.

V and J are TRBV12-3 or TRBV12-4 and TRBJ2-1; 9 nucleotides match TRBD1. V dropped 5 bases and J dropped 3; count of bases not matched to a gene: 5. The CDR3 is 15 amino acids. In DNA form, the CDR3 reads TGTGCCAGCAGTCTGACAGGGGGAGGCTACAATGAGCAGTTCTTC. Residues: CASSLTGGGYNEQFF.

The chain couples TRBV3-1 to TRBJ2-7; D is unresolved. V shed 2 bases and J shed 6 bases, with 17 bases lying between them. Germline CDR1 reads LGHDT; CDR2 reads YNNKEL (reference sequence). This CDR3 is built from 15 residues. The CDR3 bases are TGTGCCAGCAGCCAATGGTCGGCGATGTATGGCGAGCAGTACTTC. Its translation: CASSQWSAMYGEQYF.

This chain joins TRBV9 and TRBJ2-5; 12 bases match TRBD2. The junction had 7 bases not matched to a gene; V was cut back by 2 bases and J by 5 bases. CDR1 is SGDLS and CDR2 is YYNGEE in the germline V gene. The CDR3 is made up of 16 amino acids. The CDR3 loop is CASSVRLAGAGETQYF. The CDR3 DNA is TGTGCCAGCAGCGTCAGACTAGCGGGGGCGGGGGAGACCCAGTACTTC.

CDR3 DNA sequence: TGTGCCAGCAGCCCATTTGGTGATACGCAGTATTTT. This codes for CASSPFGDTQYF. V gene TRBV7-9 combines with J gene TRBJ2-3; D gene uncertain. The CDR3 length is 12 residues. CDR1 and CDR2 from the germline V gene are SEHNR and FQNEAQ (reference sequence). The V end was cut by 5 bases, the J end by 6 bases, with 9 bases between.

The rearrangement joins TRBV6-2 or TRBV6-3 to TRBJ2-1; the D gene is possibly TRBD1 (5 bases). V lost 5 bases, J lost 7 bases, and 9 bases lay in between. CDR1 and CDR2 from the germline V gene are MNHEY and SVGEGT. The length of the CDR3 is 12 residues. The CDR3 here is CASSATENEQFF. The CDR3 DNA reads as TGTGCCAGCAGTGCGACAGAGAATGAGCAGTTCTTC.

The chain links TRBV19 to TRBJ1-1, with no clear D. The length of the CDR3 is 15 residues. V was clipped by 3 bases and J by 1 base, with 12 bases between them. CDR1 is LNHDA, CDR2 SQIVND, per germline (reference sequence). This chain's CDR3 is CASSILSSGNTEAFF. The CDR3 bases are TGTGCCAGTAGTATCCTCAGCTCGGGGAACACTGAAGCTTTCTTT.

DNA of the CDR3: TGCGCCAGCAGCCAAGGGCTAGCGGGCCTCTCAGATACGCAGTATTTT. This sequence encodes CASSQGLAGLSDTQYF. V gene TRBV4-3 combines with J gene TRBJ2-3, with 8 bases matching TRBD2. With V trimmed by 1 base and J by 4 bases, 7 bases remained unmatched. Looked up from germline, CDR1 is LGHNA and CDR2 is YSLEER. CDR3 length equals 16 residues.

This chain joins TRBV11-3 and TRBJ2-3; 12 positions match TRBD2. The CDR3 is 16 residues long. The germline CDR1 and CDR2 sequences are SGHNT and YENEEA. Germline trimming cut 5 bases from V and 5 bases from J; bases unmatched to any gene: 8. The CDR3 nucleotides are TGTGCCAGCAGCCTACGGACTAGCGGGGAAGTAGATACGCAGTATTTT. Translation gives CASSLRTSGEVDTQYF.

J is TRBJ1-2 and V is TRBV9; no firm D call. CDR1 and CDR2 (germline): SGDLS, YYNGEE. V dropped 0 bases and J dropped 4 bases, with 13 bases sitting between them. This CDR3 has 15 amino acids. This CDR3 is CASSVEAEPVYGYTF. The CDR3 coding sequence is TGTGCCAGCAGCGTAGAAGCGGAACCGGTCTATGGCTACACCTTC.

The rearrangement links TRBV25-1 to TRBJ1-6, with a tentative D call TRBD1 (5 bases). Germline CDR1 MGHDK, CDR2 SYGVNS. The length of the CDR3 is 15 residues. V lost 1 base and J lost 6, with 10 bases in between. CDR3 amino acids: CASSESDSPNSPLHF. The CDR3 DNA reads TGTGCCAGCAGTGAATCAGACAGCCCTAATTCACCCCTCCACTTT. The whole variable domain, remainder taken from reference TRBV25-1 and TRBJ1-6, is EADIYQTPRYLVIGTGKKITLECSQTMGHDKMYWYQQDPGMELHLIHYSYGVNSTEKGDLSSESTVSRIRTEHFPLTLESARPSHTSQYLCASSESDSPNSPLHFGNGTRLTVT.

The gene calls are TRBV11-2 and TRBJ2-5; D uncertain. Germline CDR1 is SGHAT and CDR2 is FQNNGV. The CDR3 contains 14 residues. Trimming took off 4 bases at V and 4 bases at J, with 13 bases between the two ends. DNA of the CDR3: TGTGCCAGCAGCTCGACAACGAGTGGAGAGACCCAGTACTTC. Its translation: CASSSTTSGETQYF.

The chain combines TRBV5-1 with TRBJ2-1; D is uncertain. Looked up from germline, CDR1 is SGHRS and CDR2 is YFSETQ. The CDR3 is made up of 14 amino acids. Trimming took 4 bases from V and 0 from J, leaving 8 bases between them. CDR3 DNA: TGCGCCAGCAGCGTCTCTAACTCCTACAATGAGCAGTTCTTC. Translating it yields CASSVSNSYNEQFF.

The chain joins TRBV7-6 to TRBJ2-3; D remains ambiguous. The V end was cut by 3 bases, the J end by 4 bases, with 8 bases between. CDR1 is SGHVS and CDR2 is FNYEAQ in the germline V gene. This CDR3 comprises 13 residues. CDR3 loop: CASSFLAPDTQYF. DNA of the CDR3: TGTGCCAGCAGCTTTTTGGCCCCAGATACGCAGTATTTT.

This rearrangement joins TRBV7-2 to TRBJ1-1, with D maybe TRBD1 (5 bases). Germline V gives CDR1 SGHTA, CDR2 FQGNSA. V lost 1 base and J 0 bases, leaving 9 bases between the germline ends. The CDR3 is 15 amino acids. CDR3 in amino acids: CASSLGDRMNTEAFF. CDR3 nucleotides: TGTGCCAGCAGCTTAGGTGACAGAATGAACACTGAAGCTTTCTTT.

The rearrangement uses TRBV19 and TRBJ2-5, with D uncertain. Germline V gene data show CDR1 as LNHDA and CDR2 as SQIVND (reference sequence). V gave up 8 bases and J gave up 2 bases, with 12 bases separating them. CDR3 length: 13 amino acids. For the CDR3, the DNA is TGTGCCAGTCGCTTAAAAGTTCAAGAGACCCAGTACTTC. The encoded protein is CASRLKVQETQYF.

V and J are TRBV5-1 and TRBJ2-5; D gene uncertain. Germline V gene data show CDR1 as SGHRS and CDR2 as YFSETQ. With 0 bases removed from V and 5 bases from J, the gap between germline ends came to 14 bases. CDR3 length: 15 residues. CDR3 in amino acids: CASSLGQPPRETQYF. CDR3 sequence (DNA): TGCGCCAGCAGCTTGGGCCAGCCACCGAGGGAGACCCAGTACTTC.

V usage is TRBV20-1 and J usage is TRBJ2-2; TRBD1 agrees at 7 bases. From germline, CDR1 is DFQATT and CDR2 SNEGSKA (reference sequence). This CDR3 comprises 15 residues. V was pared by 6 bases and J by 0 bases, with 7 bases of the junction left unmatched. The CDR3 loop is CSAIDGTANTGELFF. The CDR3 coding sequence is TGCAGTGCCATTGACGGGACAGCGAACACCGGGGAGCTGTTTTTT.

This chain connects TRBV27 to TRBJ1-1, with TRBD1 as a possible D gene (5 bases). The germline CDR1 and CDR2 sequences are MNHEY and SMNVEV (reference sequence). The CDR3 is 14 residues long. Trimming cost V 6 bases and J 1 base, with 12 bases left between them. CDR3 loop: CASRPGLSNTEAFF. CDR3 nucleotides: TGTGCCAGCAGGCCGGGACTCTCGAACACTGAAGCTTTCTTT.

This chain joins TRBV20-1 and TRBJ2-3; no reliable D call. Germline V CDR1 and CDR2: DFQATT, SNEGSKA (reference sequence). V was cut by 2 bases and J by 2 bases, with 11 bases left in between. The CDR3 covers 14 residues. This CDR3 reads CSARNLDLTDTQYF. The CDR3 DNA reads as TGCAGTGCTAGAAACCTAGACCTCACAGATACGCAGTATTTT.